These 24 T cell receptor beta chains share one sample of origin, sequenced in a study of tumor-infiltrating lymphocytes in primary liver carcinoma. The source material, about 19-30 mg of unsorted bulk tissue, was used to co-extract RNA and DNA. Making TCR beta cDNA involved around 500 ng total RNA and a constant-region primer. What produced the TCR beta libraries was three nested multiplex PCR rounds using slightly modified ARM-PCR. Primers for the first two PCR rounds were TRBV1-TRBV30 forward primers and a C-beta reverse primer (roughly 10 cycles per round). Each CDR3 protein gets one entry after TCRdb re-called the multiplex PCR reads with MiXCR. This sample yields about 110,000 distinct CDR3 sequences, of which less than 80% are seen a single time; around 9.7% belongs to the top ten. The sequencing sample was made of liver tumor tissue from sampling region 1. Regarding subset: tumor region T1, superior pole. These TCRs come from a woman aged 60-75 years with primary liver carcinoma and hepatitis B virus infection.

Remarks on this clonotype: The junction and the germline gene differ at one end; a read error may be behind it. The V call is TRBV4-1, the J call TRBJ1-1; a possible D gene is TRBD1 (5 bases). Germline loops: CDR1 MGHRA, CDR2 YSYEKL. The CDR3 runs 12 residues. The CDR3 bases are TGCGCCAGCAACGCAGGGAACACTGAAGCTTCCTTT. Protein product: CASNAGNTEASF.

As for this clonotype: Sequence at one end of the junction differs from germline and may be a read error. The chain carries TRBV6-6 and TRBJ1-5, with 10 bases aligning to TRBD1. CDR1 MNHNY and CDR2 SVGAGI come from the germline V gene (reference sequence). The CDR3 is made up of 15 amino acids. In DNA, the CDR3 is TGTGCCAGCAGCCATGGACAGGGGGGCAATCAGCCTCAGCATTTT. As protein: CASSHGQGGNQPQHF.

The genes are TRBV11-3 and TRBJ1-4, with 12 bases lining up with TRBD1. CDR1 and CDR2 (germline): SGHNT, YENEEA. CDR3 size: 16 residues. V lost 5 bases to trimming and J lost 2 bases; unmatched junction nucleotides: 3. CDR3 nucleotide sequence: TGTGCCAGCAGCCCCGGGACAGGGGGCACTAATGAAAAACTGTTTTTT. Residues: CASSPGTGGTNEKLFF.

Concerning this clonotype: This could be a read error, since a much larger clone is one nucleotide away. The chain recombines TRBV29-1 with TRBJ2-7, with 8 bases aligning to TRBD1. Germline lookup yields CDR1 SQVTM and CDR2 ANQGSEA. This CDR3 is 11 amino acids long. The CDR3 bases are TGCAACGTTGGACAGGGCGACGAGCAGTACTTC. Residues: CNVGQGDEQYF.

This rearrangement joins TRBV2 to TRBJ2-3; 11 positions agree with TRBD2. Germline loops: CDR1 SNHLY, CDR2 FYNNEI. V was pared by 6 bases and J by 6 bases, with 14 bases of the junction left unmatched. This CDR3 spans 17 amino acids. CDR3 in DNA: TGTGCCAGCAGAGCCGGACTAGCGGGCGGGGCCTGGGATACGCAGTATTTT. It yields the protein CASRAGLAGGAWDTQYF.

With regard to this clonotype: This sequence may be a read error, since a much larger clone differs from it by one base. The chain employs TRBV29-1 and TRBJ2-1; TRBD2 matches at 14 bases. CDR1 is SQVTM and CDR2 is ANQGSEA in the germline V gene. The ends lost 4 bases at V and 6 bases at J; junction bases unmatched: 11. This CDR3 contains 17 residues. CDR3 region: CSVGGLAGEVARNEQFF. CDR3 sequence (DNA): TGCAGCGTTGGGGGACTAGCGGGAGAAGTTGCTCGCAATGAGCAGTTCTTC.

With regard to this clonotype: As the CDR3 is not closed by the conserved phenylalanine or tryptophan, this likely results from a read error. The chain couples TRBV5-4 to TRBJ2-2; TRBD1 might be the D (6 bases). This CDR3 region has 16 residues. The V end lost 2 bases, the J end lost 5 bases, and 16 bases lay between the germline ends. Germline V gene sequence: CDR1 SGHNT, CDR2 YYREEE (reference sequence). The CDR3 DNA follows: TGTGCCAGCAGCTTCCATAGGGACACGGGGACCGGGGAGCTGTTTCTC. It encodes CASSFHRDTGTGELFL.

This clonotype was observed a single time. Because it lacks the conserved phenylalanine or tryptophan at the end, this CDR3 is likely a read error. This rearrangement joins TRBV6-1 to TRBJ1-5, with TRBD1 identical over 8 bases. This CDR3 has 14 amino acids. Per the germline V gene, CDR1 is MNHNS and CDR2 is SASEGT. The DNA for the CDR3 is TGTGACAGCAGTCGGACAGGGCGGGATCAGCCCCAGCATTCT. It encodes CDSSRTGRDQPQHS.

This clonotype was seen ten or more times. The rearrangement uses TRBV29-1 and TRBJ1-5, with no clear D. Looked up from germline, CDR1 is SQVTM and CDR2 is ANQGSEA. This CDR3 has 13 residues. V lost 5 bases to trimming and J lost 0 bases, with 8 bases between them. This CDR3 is CSVSENSNQPQHF. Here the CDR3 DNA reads TGCAGCGTTTCAGAGAATAGCAATCAGCCCCAGCATTTT. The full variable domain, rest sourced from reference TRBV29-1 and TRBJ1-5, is SAVISQKPSRDICQRGTSLTIQCQVDSQVTMMFWYRQQPGQSLTLIATANQGSEATYESGFVIDKFPISRPNLTFSTLTVSNMSPEDSSIYLCSVSENSNQPQHFGDGTRLSIL.

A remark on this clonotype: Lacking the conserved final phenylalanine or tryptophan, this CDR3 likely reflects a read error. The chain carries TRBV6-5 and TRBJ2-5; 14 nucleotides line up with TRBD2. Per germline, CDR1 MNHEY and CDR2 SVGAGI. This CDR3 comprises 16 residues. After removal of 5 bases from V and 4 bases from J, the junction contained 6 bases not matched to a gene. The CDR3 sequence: CASSPPGLAGAETQYY. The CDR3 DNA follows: TGTGCCAGCAGTCCCCCGGGACTAGCGGGGGCAGAGACCCAGTACTAC.

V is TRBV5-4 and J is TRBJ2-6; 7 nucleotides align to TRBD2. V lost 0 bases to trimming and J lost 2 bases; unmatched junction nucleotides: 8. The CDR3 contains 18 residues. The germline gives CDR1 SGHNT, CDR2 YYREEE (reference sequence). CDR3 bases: TGTGCCAGCAGCTTGGGCCTAGCGGAAGGAACTGGGGCCAACGTCCTGACTTTC. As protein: CASSLGLAEGTGANVLTF.

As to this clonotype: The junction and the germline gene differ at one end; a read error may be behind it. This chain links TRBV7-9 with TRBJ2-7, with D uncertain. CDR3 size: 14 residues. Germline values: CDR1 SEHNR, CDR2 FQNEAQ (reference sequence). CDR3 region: CASSLVGRAYKQYF. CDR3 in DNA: TGTGCCAGCAGCTTAGTGGGCAGAGCCTACAAGCAGTACTTC.

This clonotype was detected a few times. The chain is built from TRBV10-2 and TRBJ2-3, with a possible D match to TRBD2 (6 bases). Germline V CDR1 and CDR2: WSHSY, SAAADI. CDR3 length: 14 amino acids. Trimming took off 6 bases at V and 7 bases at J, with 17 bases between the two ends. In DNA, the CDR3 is TGCGCCAGCAGGGTCCAGGAGGGCTCATATACGCAGTATTTT. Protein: CASRVQEGSYTQYF.

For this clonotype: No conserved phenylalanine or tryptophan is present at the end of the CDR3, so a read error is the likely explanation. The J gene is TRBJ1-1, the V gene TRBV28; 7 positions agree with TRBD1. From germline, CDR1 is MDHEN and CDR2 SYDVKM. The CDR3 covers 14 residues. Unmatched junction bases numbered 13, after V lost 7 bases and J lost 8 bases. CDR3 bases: TGTGCCAGCACCGAAAACAGGGGAGCCAGAGAAGCTTTCCTT. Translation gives CASTENRGAREAFL.

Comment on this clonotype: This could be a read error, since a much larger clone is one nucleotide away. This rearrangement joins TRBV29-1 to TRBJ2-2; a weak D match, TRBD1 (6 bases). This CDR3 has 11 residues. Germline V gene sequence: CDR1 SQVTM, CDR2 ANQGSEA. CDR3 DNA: TGCAGCGCAGGGACAATCGGGAAGCTGTTTTTT. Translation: CSAGTIGKLFF.

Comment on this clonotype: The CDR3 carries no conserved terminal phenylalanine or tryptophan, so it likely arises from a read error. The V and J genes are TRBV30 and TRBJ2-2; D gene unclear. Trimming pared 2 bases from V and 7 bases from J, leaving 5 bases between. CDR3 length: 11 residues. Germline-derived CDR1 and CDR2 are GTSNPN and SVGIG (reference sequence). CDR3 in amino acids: CAWSWGGELFL. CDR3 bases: TGTGCCTGGAGTTGGGGCGGGGAGCTGTTTCTT.

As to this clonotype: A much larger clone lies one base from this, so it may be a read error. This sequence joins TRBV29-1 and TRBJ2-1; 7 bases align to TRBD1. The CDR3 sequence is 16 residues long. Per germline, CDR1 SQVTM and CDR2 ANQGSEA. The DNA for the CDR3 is TGCAGCCTTGATTCTGGACGAACAGGGGACAACAATGAGCAGTTCTTC. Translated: CSLDSGRTGDNNEQFF.

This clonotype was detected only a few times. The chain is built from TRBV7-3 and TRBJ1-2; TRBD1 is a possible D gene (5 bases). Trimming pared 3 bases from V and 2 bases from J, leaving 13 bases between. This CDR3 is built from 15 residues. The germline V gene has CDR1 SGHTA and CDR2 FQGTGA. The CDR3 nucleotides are TGTGCCAGCAGCTTGGGCCCCGGGGCCAACTATGGCTACACCTTC. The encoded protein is CASSLGPGANYGYTF. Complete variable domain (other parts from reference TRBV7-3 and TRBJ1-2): GAGVSQTPSNKVTEKGKYVELRCDPISGHTALYWYRQSLGQGPEFLIYFQGTGAADDSGLPNDRFFAVRPEGSVSTLKIQRTERGDSAVYLCASSLGPGANYGYTFGSGTRLTVV.

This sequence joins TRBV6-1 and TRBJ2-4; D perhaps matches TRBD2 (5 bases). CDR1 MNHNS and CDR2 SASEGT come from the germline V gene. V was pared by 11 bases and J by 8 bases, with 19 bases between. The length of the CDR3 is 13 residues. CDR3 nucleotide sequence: TGTGCCTGCGGCCTTCGGGGTGCTTACATTCAGTACTTC. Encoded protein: CACGLRGAYIQYF.

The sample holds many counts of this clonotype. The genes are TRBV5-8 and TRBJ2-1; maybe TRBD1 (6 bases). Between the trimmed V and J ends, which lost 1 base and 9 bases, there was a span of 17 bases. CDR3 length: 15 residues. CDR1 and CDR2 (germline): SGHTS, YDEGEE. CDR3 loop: CASSLFPGVVVEQFF. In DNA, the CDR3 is TGTGCCAGCAGCTTGTTCCCAGGGGTAGTAGTTGAGCAGTTCTTC.

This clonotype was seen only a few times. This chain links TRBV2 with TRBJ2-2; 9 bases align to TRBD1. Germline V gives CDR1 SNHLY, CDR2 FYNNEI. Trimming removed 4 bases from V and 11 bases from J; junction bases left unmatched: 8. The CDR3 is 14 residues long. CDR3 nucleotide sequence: TGTGCCAGCAGTGGTTTCACAGGGGGCGGAGAGCTGTTTTTT. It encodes CASSGFTGGGELFF.

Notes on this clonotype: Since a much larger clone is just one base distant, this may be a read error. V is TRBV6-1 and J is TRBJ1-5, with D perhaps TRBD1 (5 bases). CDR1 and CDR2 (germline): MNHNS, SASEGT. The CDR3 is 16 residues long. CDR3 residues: CTSSAKGKYGNQPQHF. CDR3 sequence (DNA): TGTACCAGCAGTGCCAAGGGGAAATATGGCAATCAGCCCCAGCATTTT.

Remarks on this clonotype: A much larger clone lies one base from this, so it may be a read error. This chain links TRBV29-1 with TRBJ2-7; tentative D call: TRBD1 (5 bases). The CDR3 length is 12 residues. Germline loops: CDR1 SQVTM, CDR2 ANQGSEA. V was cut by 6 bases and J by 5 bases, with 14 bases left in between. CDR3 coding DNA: TGCAGCGTCCGGACAAGGGTGGACGAGCAGTACTTC. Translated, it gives CSVRTRVDEQYF.

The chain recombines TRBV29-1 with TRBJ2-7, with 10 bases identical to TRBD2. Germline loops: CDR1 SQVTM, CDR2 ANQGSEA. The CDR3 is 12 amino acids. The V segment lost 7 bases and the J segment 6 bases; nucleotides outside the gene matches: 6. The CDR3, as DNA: TGCAGCGGCAGCGGGGGGGAGCTCGAGCAGTACTTC. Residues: CSGSGGELEQYF.